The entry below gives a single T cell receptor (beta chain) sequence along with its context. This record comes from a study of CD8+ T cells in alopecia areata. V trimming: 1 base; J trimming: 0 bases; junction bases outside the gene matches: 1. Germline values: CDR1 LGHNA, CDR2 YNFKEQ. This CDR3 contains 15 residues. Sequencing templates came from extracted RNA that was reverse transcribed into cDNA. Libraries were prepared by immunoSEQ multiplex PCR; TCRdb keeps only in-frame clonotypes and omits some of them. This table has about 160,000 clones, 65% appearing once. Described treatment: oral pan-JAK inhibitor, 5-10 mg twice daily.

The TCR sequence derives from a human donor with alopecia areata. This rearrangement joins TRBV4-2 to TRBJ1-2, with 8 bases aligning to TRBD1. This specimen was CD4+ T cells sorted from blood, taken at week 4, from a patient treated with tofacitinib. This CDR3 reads CASSQATGANYGYTF. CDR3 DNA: TGTGCCAGCAGCCAAGCGACAGGGGCTAACTATGGCTACACCTTC.